Many counts were recorded for the clone carrying this T cell receptor (beta chain). This sample was included in a study of regulatory T cells in long-lasting Graves disease. Described time point: newly diagnosed GD, antithyroid drugs for less than 3 months. Isolated PBMC RNA provided the starting material for the TCR library. Arm-PCR of CDR3 regions with iRepertoire HTBI primers generated TCR beta libraries. Original processing notes: Identification across samples found some 60 TRBV and roughly 13 TRBJ segments. TCRdb called the multiplex PCR reads again in MiXCR, with one record for every CDR3 protein. TCRdb, not the original authors, processed these V and J calls. The data contain approximately 470,000 distinct CDR3 sequences, around 15% of them singletons. These data are also associated with another study on T cells in Graves' hyperthyroidism and ophthalmopathy.

This specimen consisted of peripheral blood mononuclear cells (PBMCs), obtained at new diagnosis, from a patient treated with antithyroid drugs. The receptor comes from a man aged 35-49 years with Graves disease.

The CDR3: CASSPAQSYEQYF. The CDR3 DNA reads TGTGCCAGCTCACCCGCCCAGTCCTACGAGCAGTACTTC. The gene calls are TRBV18 and TRBJ2-7, with unresolved D. The CDR3 is 13 amino acids. Germline assignment: CDR1 KGHSH and CDR2 LQKENI. The V gene lost 3 bases and the J gene lost 1 base, with 7 bases spanning the gap. The entire variable domain, with the rest obtained from reference TRBV18 and TRBJ2-7, is as follows: NAGVMQNPRHLVRRRGQEARLRCSPMKGHSHVYWYRQLPEEGLKFMVYLQKENIIDESGMPKERFSAEFPKEGPSILRIQQVVRGDSAAYFCASSPAQSYEQYFGPGTRLTVT.